This T cell receptor beta chain was recovered during a study of Ad26.COV2.S vaccination and SARS-CoV-2 variants (dated by TCRdb to the early 2020s). About the study as a whole: Donors in the vaccine arm were drawn from COV1001, a multicentre, randomized, double-blind, placebo-controlled phase I-IIa trial testing Ad26.COV2.S in healthy adults. Ad26.COV2.S was administered intramuscularly at 5 x 10^10 or 1 x 10^11 viral particles, either as a single shot or as two shots given 56 days apart. TCRbeta repertoire sequencing was used to assess the specificity and breadth of SARS-CoV-2-reactive T cell receptors after Ad26.COV2.S vaccination. The TCR-sequenced set comprised about 32 samples: around 20 Ad26.COV2.S vaccine recipients, 5 placebo recipients and 8 SARS-CoV-2 convalescent individuals. Trial participants were randomized into five groups of five: low-dose or high-dose Ad26.COV2.S given once or twice, or placebo on both occasions. Investigators remained blinded to trial group allocation during experiments and outcome assessment.

The immunoSEQ Assay was used to sequence TCRbeta CDR3 regions. After extraction, genomic DNA underwent amplification by bias-controlled multiplex PCR, followed by high-throughput sequencing. The original methods were these. To quantify the absolute abundance of every unique TCRbeta CDR3 region, sequences were collapsed and filtered. Usable DNA was measured by amplifying reference genes present in all nucleated cells, and TCRbeta template counts were normalized to that usable DNA to estimate T cell fraction. Repertoire TCRs were annotated as SARS-CoV-2-specific when V gene, CDR3 amino acid sequence and J gene were exactly matched to a known reactive TCR set. The reference SARS-CoV-2 TCR set was obtained from MIRA and was filtered for enrichment in COVID-19-positive ImmuneCODE repertoires, whereby public or cross-reactive TCRs were removed. Drawing on the MIRA antigens, annotated TCRs were analysed further at the level of specific ORF or position within ORF. Depth was the summed frequency of annotated unique rearrangements, while breadth was defined as annotated unique rearrangements over total unique productive rearrangements. TCR breadth was compared between groups using two-sided Wilcoxon rank-sum tests. Imported from immuneACCESS, the table was reduced by TCRdb to in-frame sequences with V and J called. These copies leave out some clones; in studies compared against another copy, an unresolved V gene accounts for under half, and the cause of the remainder is not known. V and J calls and clone size are given by that table; D and trimming were obtained from the DNA. For this sample there are about 350,000 clones; around 89% appear just once. The ten largest clones represent about 5% of the sample.

The treatment or condition label, as the study defines it: some 20 received Ad26.COV2.S at low or high dose, single or two shots; 5 received placebo; per-sample allocation not given. For vaccine and placebo recipients, repertoires were sequenced using samples collected on day 63 after the first injection. Between 29 July and 7 August 2020, Cohort 1b enrolled some 25 adults aged 18-55 years at one site in Boston, USA. Ad26.COV2.S was a replication-incompetent adenovirus type 26 vector that expressed a prefusion-stabilized SARS-CoV-2 spike protein derived from the original Wuhan strain. The CDR3 runs 16 residues from the cysteine to the phenylalanine. CDR3 DNA only is kept here, 48 bases in frame from base 1. CDR1 and CDR2 are read off the germline V gene as SGHVS and FQNEAQ. V is shortened by 3 bases, J by 7 bases, and the region joining them spans 18 bases. Results the study describes overall, beyond this receptor: Ad26.COV2.S recipients had higher spike-specific TCR breadth than placebo recipients (P = 0.0014). Non-spike TCR breadth was comparable between vaccine and placebo recipients, consistent with the vaccine containing only spike. Substantial breadth of spike-specific CD8+ and CD4+ T cell responses was reported after vaccination. Comparing responses between vaccine doses or regimens was not something the study was powered to do. The authors noted that the TCR breadth and depth analyses may have underestimated total T cell responses.

Comment on this clone: Its recognized antigen is unknown. Base qualities are missing; no much larger clone stands one base away.

The source material was peripheral blood, sampled in a trial of Ad26.COV2.S vaccine versus placebo. The clonotype originates from a person aged 18 to 59 who received the Ad26.COV2.S COVID-19 vaccine or a placebo. The sequence is built from TRBV7-8 and TRBJ2-2; the D gene is perhaps TRBD2, on 6 matching bases. The bases read TGTGCCAGCAGCTTTCAACCGCGACCGCGGGGCGGGGAGCTGTTTTTT. Its product reads: CASSFQPRPRGGELFF.